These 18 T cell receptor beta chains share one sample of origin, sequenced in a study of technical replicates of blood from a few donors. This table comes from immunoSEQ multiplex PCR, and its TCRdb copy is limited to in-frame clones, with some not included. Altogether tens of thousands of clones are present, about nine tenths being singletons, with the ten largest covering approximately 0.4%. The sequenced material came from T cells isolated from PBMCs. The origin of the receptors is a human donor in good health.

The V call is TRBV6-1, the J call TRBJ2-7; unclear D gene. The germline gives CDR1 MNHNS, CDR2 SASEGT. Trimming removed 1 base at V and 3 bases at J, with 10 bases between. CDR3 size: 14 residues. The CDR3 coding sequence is TGTGCCAGCAGTGAAGGACACGATCGCTACGAGCAGTACTTC. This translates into CASSEGHDRYEQYF.

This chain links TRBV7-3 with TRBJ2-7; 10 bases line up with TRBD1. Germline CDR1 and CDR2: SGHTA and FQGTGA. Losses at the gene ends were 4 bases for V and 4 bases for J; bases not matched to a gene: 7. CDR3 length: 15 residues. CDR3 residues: CASSWTGTGEYEQYF. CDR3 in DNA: TGTGCCAGCAGCTGGACCGGGACAGGGGAATACGAGCAGTACTTC.

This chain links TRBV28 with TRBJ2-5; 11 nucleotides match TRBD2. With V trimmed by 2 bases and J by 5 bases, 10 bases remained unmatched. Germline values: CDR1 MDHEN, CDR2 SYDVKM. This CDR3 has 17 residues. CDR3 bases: TGTGCCAGCAGTTTACGATATAGCGGGAGGGCCGAGGAGACCCAGTACTTC. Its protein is CASSLRYSGRAEETQYF.

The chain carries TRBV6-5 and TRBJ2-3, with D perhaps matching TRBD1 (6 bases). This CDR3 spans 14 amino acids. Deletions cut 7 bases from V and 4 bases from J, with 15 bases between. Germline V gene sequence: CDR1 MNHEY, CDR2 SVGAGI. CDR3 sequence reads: CASKPDRIPDTQYF. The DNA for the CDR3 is TGTGCCAGCAAACCAGACAGGATCCCAGATACGCAGTATTTT.

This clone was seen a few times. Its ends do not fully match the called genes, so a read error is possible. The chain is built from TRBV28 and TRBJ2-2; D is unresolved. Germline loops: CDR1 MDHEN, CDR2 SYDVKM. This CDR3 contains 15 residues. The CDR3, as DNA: TGTGCCACCCACCGCCTCCTGAAGAACTCCGGGGAGCTGTTTTTT. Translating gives CATHRLLKNSGELFF.

Here the CDR3 DNA reads TGTGCCAGCTCACTAGCCTCTAGCACAGATACGCAGTATTTT. Amino acid sequence: CASSLASSTDTQYF. The J gene is TRBJ2-3, the V gene TRBV18; D is unresolved. The CDR3 is made up of 14 amino acids. V lost 4 bases, J lost 0 bases, and 8 bases lay in between. Germline CDR1 and CDR2: KGHSH and LQKENI. The complete variable domain, with remaining parts taken from reference TRBV18 and TRBJ2-3, reads NAGVMQNPRHLVRRRGQEARLRCSPMKGHSHVYWYRQLPEEGLKFMVYLQKENIIDESGMPKERFSAEFPKEGPSILRIQQVVRGDSAAYFCASSLASSTDTQYFGPGTRLTVL.

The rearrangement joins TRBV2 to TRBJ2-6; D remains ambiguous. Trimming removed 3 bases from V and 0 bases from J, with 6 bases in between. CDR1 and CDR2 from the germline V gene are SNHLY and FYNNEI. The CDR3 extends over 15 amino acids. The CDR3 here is CASSDIYSGANVLTF. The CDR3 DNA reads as TGTGCCAGCAGTGATATATACTCTGGGGCCAACGTCCTGACTTTC.

The CDR3 coding sequence is TGCGCCAGCAGTGAGTCCCCAGGCACTGAAGCTTTCTTT. Amino acids: CASSESPGTEAFF. This chain connects TRBV10-1 to TRBJ1-1; D gene uncertain. The CDR3 runs 13 residues. Germline values: CDR1 WNHNN, CDR2 SYGVQD (reference sequence). Trimming took off 0 bases at V and 4 bases at J, with 6 bases between the two ends.

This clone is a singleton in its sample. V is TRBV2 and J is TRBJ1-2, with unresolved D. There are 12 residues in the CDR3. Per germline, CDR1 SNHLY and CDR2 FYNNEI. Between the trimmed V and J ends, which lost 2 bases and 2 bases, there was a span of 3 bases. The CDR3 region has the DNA TGTGCCAGCAGTGAACAGAACTATGGCTACACCTTC. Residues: CASSEQNYGYTF.

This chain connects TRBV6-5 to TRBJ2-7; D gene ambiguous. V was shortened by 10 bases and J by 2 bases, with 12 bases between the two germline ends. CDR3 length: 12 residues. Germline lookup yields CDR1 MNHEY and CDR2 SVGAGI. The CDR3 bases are TGTGCCACCCAGACTGGTACCTACGAGCAGTACTTC. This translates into CATQTGTYEQYF.

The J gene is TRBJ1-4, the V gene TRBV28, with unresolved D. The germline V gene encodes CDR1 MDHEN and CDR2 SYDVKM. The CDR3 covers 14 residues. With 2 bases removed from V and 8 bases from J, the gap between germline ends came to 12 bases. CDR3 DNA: TGTGCCAGCAGTTTACTCGGGGAGGGAGAAAAACTGTTTTTT. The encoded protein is CASSLLGEGEKLFF.

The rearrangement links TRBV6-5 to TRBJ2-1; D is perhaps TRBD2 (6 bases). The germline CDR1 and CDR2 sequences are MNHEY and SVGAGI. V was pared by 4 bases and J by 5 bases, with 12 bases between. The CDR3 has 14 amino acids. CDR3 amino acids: CASSLTDYDNEQFF. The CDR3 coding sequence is TGTGCCAGCAGTTTAACGGACTATGACAATGAGCAGTTCTTC.

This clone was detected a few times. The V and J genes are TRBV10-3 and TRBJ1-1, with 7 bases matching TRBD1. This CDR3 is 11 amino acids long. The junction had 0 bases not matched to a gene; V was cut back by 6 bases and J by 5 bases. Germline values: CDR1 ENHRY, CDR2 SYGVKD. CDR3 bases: TGTGCCATCAGGGACAGGACTGAAGCTTTCTTT. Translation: CAIRDRTEAFF.

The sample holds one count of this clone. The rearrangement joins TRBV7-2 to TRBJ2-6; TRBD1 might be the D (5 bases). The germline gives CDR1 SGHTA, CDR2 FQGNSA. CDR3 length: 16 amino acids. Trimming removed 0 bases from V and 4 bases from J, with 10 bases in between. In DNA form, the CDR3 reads TGTGCCAGCAGCTTAGCCCCAGGGTCCGGGGCCAACGTCCTGACTTTC. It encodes CASSLAPGSGANVLTF.

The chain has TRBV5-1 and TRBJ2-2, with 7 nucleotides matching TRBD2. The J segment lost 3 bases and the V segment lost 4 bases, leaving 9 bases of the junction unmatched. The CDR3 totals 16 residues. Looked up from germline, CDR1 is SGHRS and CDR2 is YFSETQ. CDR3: CASSLQTSIDTGELFF. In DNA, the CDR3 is TGCGCCAGCAGCCTTCAGACTAGCATAGACACCGGGGAGCTGTTTTTT. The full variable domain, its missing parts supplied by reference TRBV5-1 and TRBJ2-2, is KAGVTQTPRYLIKTRGQQVTLSCSPISGHRSVSWYQQTPGQGLQFLFEYFSETQRNKGNFPGRFSGRQFSNSRSEMNVSTLELGDSALYLCASSLQTSIDTGELFFGEGSRLTVL.

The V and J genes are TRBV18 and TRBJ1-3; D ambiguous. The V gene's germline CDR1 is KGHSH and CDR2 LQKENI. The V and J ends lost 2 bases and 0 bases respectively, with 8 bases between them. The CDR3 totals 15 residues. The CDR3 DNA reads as TGTGCCAGCTCACCAGAGGGAAGCTCTGGAAACACCATATATTTT. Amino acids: CASSPEGSSGNTIYF.

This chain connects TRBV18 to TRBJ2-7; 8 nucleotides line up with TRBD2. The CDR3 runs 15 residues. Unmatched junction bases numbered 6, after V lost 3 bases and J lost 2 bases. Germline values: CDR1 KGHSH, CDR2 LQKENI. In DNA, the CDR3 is TGTGCCAGCTCACCCGCGGGGGGTAGTCCCTACGAGCAGTACTTC. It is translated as CASSPAGGSPYEQYF.

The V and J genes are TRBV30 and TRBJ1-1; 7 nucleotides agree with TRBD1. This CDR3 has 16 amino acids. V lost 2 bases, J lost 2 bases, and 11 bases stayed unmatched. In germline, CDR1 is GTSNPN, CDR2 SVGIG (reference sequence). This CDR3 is CAWSQRDRAINTEAFF. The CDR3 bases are TGTGCCTGGAGTCAACGAGACAGGGCTATTAACACTGAAGCTTTCTTT. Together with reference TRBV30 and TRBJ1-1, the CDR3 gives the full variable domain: SQTIHQWPATLVQPVGSPLSLECTVEGTSNPNLYWYRQAAGRGLQLLFYSVGIGQISSEVPQNLSASRPQDRQFILSSKKLLLSDSGFYLCAWSQRDRAINTEAFFGQGTRLTVV.